This T cell receptor beta chain was sequenced for a study of cytomegalovirus exposure and HLA in healthy donors. This CDR3 is 14 amino acids long. Deletions cut 1 base from V and 6 bases from J, with 12 bases between. Germline CDR1 is MGHDK and CDR2 is SYGVNS. PCR amplification relied on 60 Vbeta primers (plus 13 Jbeta primers). Libraries were prepared by immunoSEQ multiplex PCR; TCRdb keeps only in-frame clonotypes and omits some of them. The table has around 65,000 clones, about four fifths seen once. This receptor was identified in a woman in her 30s in good health and CMV-seronegative. Source material: PBMCs. The gene calls are TRBV25-1 and TRBJ1-2; no definite D call. CDR3 protein: CASSESSPVDGYTF. In DNA form, the CDR3 reads TGTGCCAGCAGTGAATCTTCCCCGGTAGATGGCTACACCTTC.